The source of this T cell receptor (beta chain) is a study of T cells in Graves' hyperthyroidism and ophthalmopathy. The CDR3 regions of TCR beta were amplified from RNA transcripts. During a first-round RT-PCR of the TCR CDR3, the HTBI primer set was used. TCRdb independently ran MiXCR on the multiplex PCR reads; one entry per CDR3 protein. Here the sample spans hundreds of thousands of distinct CDR3 sequences, approximately 36% being singletons. The sequenced sample was blood. The TCR sequence derives from a woman aged 35 to 49 with Graves' hyperthyroidism.

The CDR3 protein is CASSFNAGESPLHF. The CDR3 DNA sequence: TGTGCCAGCAGTTTCAATGCGGGGGAGTCACCCCTCCACTTT. The V gene is TRBV7-2, the J gene TRBJ1-6, with D maybe TRBD1 (5 bases). Trimming pared 6 bases from V and 10 bases from J, leaving 16 bases between. This CDR3 is built from 14 residues. Germline V gene data show CDR1 as SGHTA and CDR2 as FQGNSA.